This entry lists 15 T cell receptor beta chains sequenced from one sample in a study of T-cell reconstitution after alpha-beta-depleted transplantation in children. Construction of the TCRbeta library involved unique molecular identifiers. MiXCR, applied by TCRdb to the PCR reads, yields one record per CDR3 protein. The data show more than 15,000 distinct CDR3 sequences, with 9.5% to 15% seen just once and about 72% held by the top ten. The sequencing used PBMCs, mostly from graft donor cells, collected 180 days after TCRalphabeta/CD19-depleted stem cell transplant. The receptors derive from a boy under three years old who had a stem cell transplant for Wiskott-Aldrich syndrome, so the T cells may come from the graft donor.

V and J are TRBV7-9 and TRBJ1-4; D not resolved. In germline, CDR1 is SEHNR, CDR2 FQNEAQ (reference sequence). The V end was cut by 7 bases, the J end by 8 bases, with 17 bases between. This CDR3 contains 14 residues. This CDR3 reads CASISPEEGEKLFF. In DNA form, the CDR3 reads TGTGCCAGCATCTCCCCGGAGGAGGGCGAAAAACTGTTTTTT.

The genes are TRBV20-1 and TRBJ1-4; TRBD1 matches at 9 bases. With 6 bases clipped from V and 6 bases from J, the junction kept 8 bases outside the gene matches. CDR3 size: 14 residues. Germline CDR1 is DFQATT and CDR2 is SNEGSKA (reference sequence). As DNA, the CDR3 is TGCAGTGCACTAAAAACAGGGGGCCATGAAAAACTGTTTTTT. The encoded protein is CSALKTGGHEKLFF.

Here the CDR3 reads CASSEGPINQPQHF. The CDR3, as DNA: TGTGCCAGCAGTGAAGGACCGATCAATCAGCCCCAGCATTTT. The J gene is TRBJ1-5, the V gene TRBV2; no firm D call. The CDR3 contains 14 residues. V was pared by 1 base and J by 3 bases, with 7 bases between. Germline V gives CDR1 SNHLY, CDR2 FYNNEI.

This clonotype appeared many times. J is TRBJ2-6 and V is TRBV28, with 7 bases that match TRBD1. V lost 4 bases and J lost 2; bases outside the gene matches: 2. Germline assignment: CDR1 MDHEN and CDR2 SYDVKM. The CDR3 consists of 15 residues. Here the CDR3 DNA reads TGTGCCAGCAGTTACAGGGGCGCTGGGGCCAACGTCCTGACTTTC. Protein product: CASSYRGAGANVLTF.

This clonotype was counted only a few times. The chain links TRBV2 to TRBJ2-6, with a possible D match to TRBD1 (6 bases). Per germline, CDR1 SNHLY and CDR2 FYNNEI. The CDR3 totals 16 residues. Trimming removed 6 bases from V and 0 bases from J, with 12 bases in between. CDR3 DNA sequence: TGTGCCAGCAGGGACAGCCCAAGCTCTGGGGCCAACGTCCTGACTTTC. Its translation is CASRDSPSSGANVLTF.

This clonotype was found many times. The gene calls are TRBV6-1 and TRBJ1-5; 7 bases fit TRBD1. Germline V gene sequence: CDR1 MNHNS, CDR2 SASEGT. The CDR3 length is 13 residues. J lost 10 bases, V lost 5 bases, and 8 bases had no gene match. CDR3 region: CASSTNRGLPQHF. Here the CDR3 DNA reads TGTGCCAGCAGTACGAACAGGGGCCTACCCCAGCATTTT.

This clonotype occurred a few times. The chain combines TRBV6-1 with TRBJ2-7, with TRBD1 matching over 8 bases. Germline trimming cut 7 bases from V and 3 bases from J; bases unmatched to any gene: 11. CDR3 length equals 15 residues. Germline CDR1 is MNHNS and CDR2 is SASEGT. The CDR3 DNA reads TGTGCCAGCATACGCCGGCAGGGGGCCCACTACGAGCAGTACTTC. Translating it yields CASIRRQGAHYEQYF.

This clonotype was seen ten or more times. The chain links TRBV11-2 to TRBJ1-1; the D gene is possibly TRBD1 (6 bases). Per the germline V gene, CDR1 is SGHAT and CDR2 is FQNNGV. Trimming pared 4 bases from V and 3 bases from J, leaving 9 bases between. CDR3 length: 13 amino acids. The CDR3 protein is CASSSDRDTEAFF. CDR3 DNA sequence: TGTGCCAGCAGCTCGGACAGAGACACTGAAGCTTTCTTT.

This chain joins TRBV18 and TRBJ2-1; D ambiguous. Germline CDR1 reads KGHSH; CDR2 reads LQKENI. With 6 bases removed from V and 0 bases from J, the gap between germline ends came to 12 bases. The CDR3 length is 15 residues. Written as DNA, the CDR3 is TGTGCCAGCTCCGAAAGCCGGAGCTCCTACAATGAGCAGTTCTTC. Protein sequence: CASSESRSSYNEQFF.

The rearrangement uses TRBV6-2 or TRBV6-3 and TRBJ2-5, with TRBD2 matching 10 bases. V was clipped by 7 bases and J by 1 base; unmatched bases: 9. The CDR3 is 16 residues long. The germline V gene encodes CDR1 MNHEY and CDR2 SVGEGT. The CDR3 sequence: CASISVSGRSQETQYF. In nucleotides, the CDR3 is TGTGCCAGCATCTCAGTTAGCGGGAGGTCCCAAGAGACCCAGTACTTC.

This clonotype came up many times. The V call is TRBV14, the J call TRBJ1-2; D is undetermined. Germline V CDR1 and CDR2: SGHDN, FVKESK. Trimming took 1 base from V and 1 from J, leaving 7 bases between them. The CDR3 covers 14 residues. DNA for the CDR3: TGTGCCAGCAGCCAAGTAAACCGTAACTATGGCTACACCTTC. Its translation is CASSQVNRNYGYTF.

This clonotype was observed many times. The chain is built from TRBV28 and TRBJ2-1; no definite D call. V was cut by 5 bases and J by 9 bases, with 14 bases left in between. CDR3 size: 13 residues. Germline V gives CDR1 MDHEN, CDR2 SYDVKM. The CDR3 spells CASSVGQLAEQFF. CDR3 coding DNA: TGTGCCAGCAGTGTCGGGCAGCTCGCTGAGCAGTTCTTC.

V usage is TRBV6-2 or TRBV6-3 and J usage is TRBJ2-1; D is unclear. The germline V gene encodes CDR1 MNHEY and CDR2 SVGEGT. The CDR3 spans 15 residues. Trimming removed 2 bases from V and 3 bases from J, with 11 bases in between. Here the CDR3 reads CASSYPTVDYNEQFF. The CDR3 region has the DNA TGTGCCAGCAGTTACCCAACTGTGGACTACAATGAGCAGTTCTTC.

This clonotype was seen at least ten times. J is TRBJ1-2 and V is TRBV25-1; TRBD1 might be the D (5 bases). Trimming stripped 8 bases from V and 7 bases from J, with 14 bases between. The CDR3 loop spans 12 amino acids. CDR1 and CDR2 from the germline V gene are MGHDK and SYGVNS. The CDR3 loop is CASRGLLGGYTF. Here the CDR3 DNA reads TGTGCCAGCCGGGGCCTTTTGGGTGGCTACACCTTC.

This clonotype has ten or more counts. This sequence joins TRBV20-1 and TRBJ2-7, with 14 bases matching TRBD2. With 2 bases clipped from V and 3 bases from J, the junction kept 6 bases outside the gene matches. The CDR3 consists of 16 residues. Germline V gene data show CDR1 as DFQATT and CDR2 as SNEGSKA (reference sequence). The CDR3 region has the DNA TGCAGTGCTAGACCCAATGGGACTAGCGGGAGCTACGAGCAGTACTTC. Amino acids: CSARPNGTSGSYEQYF.